The 24 T cell receptor beta chains presented below share a single source sample, sequenced in a study of T cell changes during pregnancy in multiple sclerosis. Sequencing used immunoSEQ multiplex PCR; TCRdb keeps in-frame clones, though not all of them. Of just over 60,000 clones in the sample, around 92% are singletons; the top ten hold around 2.5%. Specimen: peripheral blood, collected in the second trimester of pregnancy. These receptors all stem from a female donor in good health, enrolled as a control in a pregnancy study.

CDR3 sequence reads: CASSSPLRTRIPLPEFF. For the CDR3, the DNA is TGTGCCAGCAGCTCCCCGCTTCGGACTAGGATCCCACTTCCGGAGTTCTTC. This sequence joins TRBV7-2 and TRBJ2-1; TRBD2 agrees at 7 bases. Trimming removed 4 bases from V and 14 bases from J; junction bases left unmatched: 23. The CDR3 runs to 17 residues. CDR1 and CDR2 (germline): SGHTA, FQGNSA.

The chain recombines TRBV18 with TRBJ2-7; 8 bases are a match to TRBD2. Germline CDR1 is KGHSH and CDR2 is LQKENI. J gave up 0 bases and V 4 bases, and 5 bases lay outside the gene matches. The CDR3 has 15 residues. CDR3 in amino acids: CASSRGSGSSYEQYF. The CDR3 bases are TGTGCCAGCTCACGAGGGAGCGGGAGCTCCTACGAGCAGTACTTC.

This clone was seen at least ten times. V is TRBV27 and J is TRBJ2-1, with TRBD1 matching 9 bases. Germline lookup yields CDR1 MNHEY and CDR2 SMNVEV (reference sequence). The CDR3 length is 21 residues. V gave up 4 bases and J gave up 0 bases; unmatched junction bases: 19. The CDR3 DNA reads TGTGCCAGCAGTTCAACCGCCGCCCGGGACAGGGAGCGGAGCTCCTACAATGAGCAGTTCTTC. Amino acids: CASSSTAARDRERSSYNEQFF.

The V and J genes are TRBV7-2 and TRBJ1-1; TRBD1 is a possible D gene (5 bases). The germline V gene encodes CDR1 SGHTA and CDR2 FQGNSA. The CDR3 contains 14 residues. Trimming removed 3 bases at V and 1 base at J, with 9 bases between. For the CDR3, the DNA is TGTGCCAGCAGCTTCGTCCAGGGGAACACTGAAGCTTTCTTT. Protein sequence: CASSFVQGNTEAFF. The complete variable domain, with remaining parts taken from reference TRBV7-2 and TRBJ1-1, reads GAGVSQSPSNKVTEKGKDVELRCDPISGHTALYWYRQSLGQGLEFLIYFQGNSAPDKSGLPSDRFSAERTGGSVSTLTIQRTQQEDSAVYLCASSFVQGNTEAFFGQGTRLTVV.

The genes are TRBV5-1 and TRBJ2-4; 8 bases are shared with TRBD1. CDR1 SGHRS and CDR2 YFSETQ come from the germline V gene. The CDR3 sequence is 15 residues long. V gave up 4 bases and J gave up 4 bases; unmatched junction bases: 7. The CDR3 nucleotides are TGCGCCAGCAGCATGACAGGGGCCGATAAAAACATTCAGTACTTC. Translating gives CASSMTGADKNIQYF.

CDR3 in amino acids: CASSSPQGVQYF. The CDR3 nucleotides are TGTGCCAGCAGTTCGCCACAGGGAGTGCAGTACTTC. The chain uses TRBV28 and TRBJ2-7; D perhaps matches TRBD1 (6 bases). V gave up 4 bases and J gave up 9 bases, with 13 bases separating them. The CDR3 is made up of 12 amino acids. Per the germline V gene, CDR1 is MDHEN and CDR2 is SYDVKM. Full variable domain (rest looked up from reference TRBV28 and TRBJ2-7): DVKVTQSSRYLVKRTGEKVFLECVQDMDHENMFWYRQDPGLGLRLIYFSYDVKMKEKGDIPEGYSVSREKKERFSLILESASTNQTSMYLCASSSPQGVQYFGPGTRLTVT.

The chain has TRBV7-8 and TRBJ1-6; the D gene is possibly TRBD1 (6 bases). The CDR3 is 14 residues long. Trimming shortened V by 5 bases and J by 7 bases, and 12 bases separated the two germline ends. Germline values: CDR1 SGHVS, CDR2 FQNEAQ. The chain's CDR3 is CASSNRVTNSPLHF. The CDR3 DNA reads as TGTGCCAGCAGCAACAGGGTTACCAATTCACCCCTCCACTTT. The whole variable domain, remainder taken from reference TRBV7-8 and TRBJ1-6, is GAGVSQSPRYKVAKRGQDVALRCDPISGHVSLFWYQQALGQGPEFLTYFQNEAQLDKSGLPSDRFFAERPEGSVSTLKIQRTQQEDSAVYLCASSNRVTNSPLHFGNGTRLTVT.

V gene TRBV7-2 combines with J gene TRBJ1-2; D call uncertain. Per germline, CDR1 SGHTA and CDR2 FQGNSA. V lost 1 base and J lost 4, with 7 bases in between. This CDR3 comprises 13 residues. For the CDR3, the DNA is TGTGCCAGCAGCTTAGATGCCAGCTATGGCTACACCTTC. Its protein product is CASSLDASYGYTF.

This clone has only one observation. The chain combines TRBV7-2 with TRBJ2-1; no clear D. The CDR3 covers 13 residues. CDR1 and CDR2 (germline): SGHTA, FQGNSA. Trimming took off 4 bases at V and 1 base at J, with 5 bases between the two ends. This chain's CDR3 is CASSSSSYNEQFF. The CDR3 DNA is TGTGCCAGCAGCTCCTCGTCCTACAATGAGCAGTTCTTC.

The rearrangement joins TRBV29-1 to TRBJ2-5; 7 bases fit TRBD2. V trimming: 4 bases; J trimming: 3 bases; junction bases outside the gene matches: 5. The CDR3 loop spans 13 amino acids. CDR1 and CDR2 (germline): SQVTM, ANQGSEA. CDR3 coding DNA: TGCAGCGTTGGCGGGGGAGGGGAAGAGACCCAGTACTTC. It translates to CSVGGGGEETQYF. Supplemented by reference TRBV29-1 and TRBJ2-5, the full variable domain reads SAVISQKPSRDICQRGTSLTIQCQVDSQVTMMFWYRQQPGQSLTLIATANQGSEATYESGFVIDKFPISRPNLTFSTLTVSNMSPEDSSIYLCSVGGGGEETQYFGPGTRLLVL.

The gene calls are TRBV4-2 and TRBJ2-5; TRBD2 aligns across 7 bases. Germline values: CDR1 LGHNA, CDR2 YNFKEQ. J lost 2 bases, V lost 1 base, and 1 base had no gene match. The CDR3 is made up of 14 amino acids. The CDR3: CASSQVGRQETQYF. CDR3 in DNA: TGTGCCAGCAGCCAAGTCGGGAGGCAAGAGACCCAGTACTTC.

This clone was detected once. The chain links TRBV6-5 to TRBJ1-1; D unresolved. V dropped 0 bases and J dropped 7 bases, with 15 bases sitting between them. The CDR3 extends over 15 amino acids. CDR1 MNHEY and CDR2 SVGAGI come from the germline V gene. The DNA for the CDR3 is TGTGCCAGCAGTTACTCGAGGTCGGGGTTGGTTGAAGCTTTCTTT. Its protein is CASSYSRSGLVEAFF.

V is TRBV10-3 and J is TRBJ1-3; D is undetermined. Per germline, CDR1 ENHRY and CDR2 SYGVKD. The CDR3 extends over 15 amino acids. V was clipped by 7 bases and J by 2 bases, with 15 bases between them. CDR3 bases: TGTGCCATCAAGGACGGGTGGGGAGCTGGAAACACCATATATTTT. Protein sequence: CAIKDGWGAGNTIYF.

This rearrangement joins TRBV4-2 to TRBJ2-3; 9 bases align to TRBD2. Germline V gives CDR1 LGHNA, CDR2 YNFKEQ. V gave up 1 base and J gave up 5 bases; unmatched junction bases: 4. This CDR3 region has 15 residues. The CDR3 DNA reads TGTGCCAGCAGCCAAGGCGGGAGGGCCATAGATACGCAGTATTTT. The encoded protein is CASSQGGRAIDTQYF.

This clone occurred a few times. The CDR3 is CAWSFVGGEKLFF. The DNA of the CDR3 is TGTGCCTGGAGTTTCGTGGGGGGTGAAAAACTGTTTTTT. The chain recombines TRBV30 with TRBJ1-4; possible D gene TRBD1, 5 bases. Germline CDR1 and CDR2: GTSNPN and SVGIG (reference sequence). V lost 2 bases, J lost 7 bases, and 11 bases lay in between. The CDR3 spans 13 residues.

CDR3 DNA: TGTGCCAGCTCCCTAACAGGGAATTCACCCCTCCACTTT. This sequence encodes CASSLTGNSPLHF. This chain links TRBV18 with TRBJ1-6; D might be TRBD1 (6 bases). Trimming stripped 6 bases from V and 7 bases from J, with 10 bases between. The CDR3 is made up of 13 amino acids. Germline CDR1 KGHSH, CDR2 LQKENI.

This chain joins TRBV7-3 and TRBJ1-1, with no clear D. This CDR3 region has 16 residues. With 2 bases removed from V and 0 bases from J, the gap between germline ends came to 13 bases. Germline V gene sequence: CDR1 SGHTA, CDR2 FQGTGA. CDR3 amino acids: CASSLGPSTVNTEAFF. In DNA, the CDR3 is TGTGCCAGCAGCTTAGGCCCGTCCACAGTGAACACTGAAGCTTTCTTT.

This clone was detected a few times. The chain links TRBV6-6 to TRBJ2-7; D is unresolved. Between the trimmed V and J ends, which lost 1 base and 2 bases, there was a span of 15 bases. The CDR3 consists of 16 residues. CDR1 MNHNY and CDR2 SVGAGI come from the germline V gene (reference sequence). CDR3 protein: CASSYYVWAFPYEQYF. CDR3 nucleotides: TGTGCCAGCAGTTACTATGTTTGGGCATTCCCCTACGAGCAGTACTTC.

The chain's CDR3 is CASSSGGPGYTF. The CDR3 nucleotides read TGTGCCAGCAGTTCGGGGGGCCCTGGCTACACCTTC. This chain uses TRBV2 with TRBJ1-2; D perhaps matches TRBD1 (6 bases). From germline, CDR1 is SNHLY and CDR2 FYNNEI. V was trimmed by 5 bases and J by 7 bases, leaving 11 bases between them. The CDR3 contains 12 residues.

The gene calls are TRBV2 and TRBJ2-3; the match to TRBD2 covers 13 bases. The CDR3 has 15 residues. The V gene end was trimmed by 6 bases and the J gene end by 5 bases; junction bases not matched to a gene: 5. CDR1 and CDR2 from the germline V gene are SNHLY and FYNNEI. The CDR3 sequence is CASSRGLAGLDTQYF. The CDR3, as DNA: TGTGCCAGCAGCCGGGGACTAGCGGGATTAGATACGCAGTATTTT.

The chain joins TRBV7-9 to TRBJ2-7; D is unresolved. Trimming shortened V by 5 bases and J by 6 bases, and 8 bases separated the two germline ends. This CDR3 has 11 residues. Germline V CDR1 and CDR2: SEHNR, FQNEAQ (reference sequence). CDR3 sequence reads: CASSPTGEQYF. CDR3 in DNA: TGTGCCAGCAGCCCCACGGGCGAGCAGTACTTC. Variable domain in full (rest from reference TRBV7-9 and TRBJ2-7): DTGVSQNPRHKITKRGQNVTFRCDPISEHNRLYWYRQTLGQGPEFLTYFQNEAQLEKSRLLSDRFSAERPKGSFSTLEIQRTEQGDSAMYLCASSPTGEQYFGPGTRLTVT.

V usage is TRBV27 and J usage is TRBJ2-1; no clear D gene. This CDR3 is 14 amino acids long. Germline V gene lookup returns CDR1 MNHEY and CDR2 SMNVEV (reference sequence). Trimming shortened V by 2 bases and J by 6 bases, and 11 bases separated the two germline ends. In DNA form, the CDR3 reads TGTGCCAGCAGTTTAGAGACGCCGGGCAATGAGCAGTTCTTC. Its protein product is CASSLETPGNEQFF.

The chain employs TRBV2 and TRBJ1-3; 9 bases fit TRBD1. This CDR3 has 15 residues. J lost 5 bases, V lost 6 bases, and 8 bases had no gene match. Germline CDR1 reads SNHLY; CDR2 reads FYNNEI. CDR3: CASSGTGIVRNTIYF. The CDR3 region has the DNA TGTGCCAGCAGCGGGACAGGGATCGTTAGAAACACCATATATTTT.

The gene calls are TRBV6-5 and TRBJ2-7; D may be TRBD1 (6 bases). The CDR3 is 13 amino acids. Looked up from germline, CDR1 is MNHEY and CDR2 is SVGAGI. Trimming took 6 bases from V and 6 from J, leaving 15 bases between them. For the CDR3, the DNA is TGTGCCAGCAGCTTAAGGGACACGTCCGAGCAGTACTTC. Amino acids: CASSLRDTSEQYF.